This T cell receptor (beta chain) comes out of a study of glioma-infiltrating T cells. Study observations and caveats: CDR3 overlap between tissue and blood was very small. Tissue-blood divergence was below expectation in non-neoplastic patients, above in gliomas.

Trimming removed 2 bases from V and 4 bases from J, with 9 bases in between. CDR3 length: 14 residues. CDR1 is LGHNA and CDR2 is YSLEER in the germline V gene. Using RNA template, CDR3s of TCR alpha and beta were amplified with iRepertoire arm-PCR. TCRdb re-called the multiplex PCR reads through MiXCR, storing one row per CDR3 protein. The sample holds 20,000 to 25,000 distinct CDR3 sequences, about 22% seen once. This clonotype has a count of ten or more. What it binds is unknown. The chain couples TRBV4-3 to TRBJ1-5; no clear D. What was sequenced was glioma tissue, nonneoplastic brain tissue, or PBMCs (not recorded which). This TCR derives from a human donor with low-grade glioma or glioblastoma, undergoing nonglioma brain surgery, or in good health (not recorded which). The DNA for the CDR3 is TGCGCCAGCAGCCAACGTTTTATTAATCAGCCCCAGCATTTT. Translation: CASSQRFINQPQHF.